Shown below are 10 T cell receptor beta chains from a single sample sequenced in a study of T cell changes during pregnancy in multiple sclerosis (dated by TCRdb to about 2019). Receptor libraries were prepared by the immunoSEQ multiplex PCR assay. As stored in TCRdb, this immuneACCESS dataset retains in-frame rearrangements with V and J assigned. A fraction of the clones does not appear; measured against another copy, unresolved V genes explain less than half of the discrepancy, and the remainder lacks a known reason. Counted in this sample were some 100,000 clones; more than 90% of them appeared once. The ten largest make up about 2.9% of the sample. The sample in question was peripheral blood, obtained in the second trimester of pregnancy. The receptor source for this set is a female donor with multiple sclerosis, enrolled in a pregnancy study.

This clone was found once. The chain couples TRBV27 to TRBJ2-2, with TRBD2 matching 8 bases. The CDR3 is 14 amino acids. Germline CDR1 reads MNHEY; CDR2 reads SMNVEV (reference sequence). V shed 6 bases and J 0 bases; nucleotides not matched to a gene: 0. The DNA of the CDR3 is TGTGCCAGCAGACTAGCGGCGAACACCGGGGAGCTGTTTTTT. As protein: CASRLAANTGELFF.

The chain recombines TRBV2 with TRBJ2-7, with D possibly matching TRBD1 (5 bases). The CDR3 is 14 residues long. The germline CDR1 and CDR2 sequences are SNHLY and FYNNEI. Trimming removed 5 bases at V and 2 bases at J, with 13 bases between. CDR3 DNA sequence: TGTGCCAGCAGTCTAACGGACATTACCTACGAGCAGTACTTC. This gives the protein CASSLTDITYEQYF.

The chain carries TRBV19 and TRBJ2-7; 7 nucleotides match TRBD1. This CDR3 contains 14 residues. The germline V gene encodes CDR1 LNHDA and CDR2 SQIVND (reference sequence). The V gene end was trimmed by 6 bases and the J gene end by 3 bases; junction bases not matched to a gene: 8. In DNA, the CDR3 is TGTGCCAGTAGCCCGGGACAGCTACGCTACGAGCAGTACTTC. As protein: CASSPGQLRYEQYF.

The V gene is TRBV5-6, the J gene TRBJ2-2, with 7 nucleotides matching TRBD1. CDR3 size: 14 residues. With 2 bases clipped from V and 5 bases from J, the junction kept 3 bases outside the gene matches. CDR1 and CDR2 from the germline V gene are SGHDT and YYEEEE. The DNA for the CDR3 is TGTGCCAGCAGCTTAAGGGGGCCGACCGGGGAGCTGTTTTTT. It encodes CASSLRGPTGELFF.

This chain links TRBV2 with TRBJ1-4, with TRBD1 matching over 8 bases. The junction had 7 bases not matched to a gene; V was cut back by 5 bases and J by 8 bases. Germline V gene sequence: CDR1 SNHLY, CDR2 FYNNEI. This CDR3 has 14 residues. In DNA form, the CDR3 reads TGTGCCAGCAGTCGTCGGACAGGGACCGAAAAACTGTTTTTT. This codes for CASSRRTGTEKLFF. Together with reference TRBV2 and TRBJ1-4, the CDR3 gives the full variable domain: EPEVTQTPSHQVTQMGQEVILRCVPISNHLYFYWYRQILGQKVEFLVSFYNNEISEKSEIFDDQFSVERPDGSNFTLKIRSTKLEDSAMYFCASSRRTGTEKLFFGSGTQLSVL.

CDR3 in DNA: TGTGCCAGCAGCTTACCATGGGGACAGTATAGCAATCAGCCCCAGCATTTT. Protein sequence: CASSLPWGQYSNQPQHF. V is TRBV7-6 and J is TRBJ1-5, with 7 bases aligning to TRBD1. With 2 bases clipped from V and 0 bases from J, the junction kept 7 bases outside the gene matches. Per the germline V gene, CDR1 is SGHVS and CDR2 is FNYEAQ. The CDR3 has 17 amino acids.

The table lists this clone with a count of one. The gene calls are TRBV11-3 and TRBJ1-1; D may be TRBD1 (6 bases). Trimming pared 4 bases from V and 1 base from J, leaving 25 bases between. CDR1 SGHNT and CDR2 YENEEA come from the germline V gene. CDR3 length: 19 amino acids. The CDR3 reads CASSSQGDNLTFPNTEAFF. In nucleotides, the CDR3 is TGTGCCAGCAGCTCACAGGGAGACAATTTAACGTTCCCGAACACTGAAGCTTTCTTT. Drawing the rest from reference TRBV11-3 and TRBJ1-1, the complete variable domain is EAGVVQSPRYKIIEKKQPVAFWCNPISGHNTLYWYLQNLGQGPELLIRYENEEAVDDSQLPKDRFSAERLKGVDSTLKIQPAELGDSAVYLCASSSQGDNLTFPNTEAFFGQGTRLTVV.

The V call is TRBV5-6, the J call TRBJ2-5; possible D gene TRBD2, 5 bases. V dropped 0 bases and J dropped 10 bases, with 16 bases sitting between them. The CDR3 has 14 amino acids. Looked up from germline, CDR1 is SGHDT and CDR2 is YYEEEE. CDR3 bases: TGTGCCAGCAGCTTGGGTCTCGACGCCCGGGACCAGTACTTC. As protein: CASSLGLDARDQYF.

V gene TRBV6-1 combines with J gene TRBJ1-1; 9 nucleotides line up with TRBD1. This CDR3 contains 13 residues. V dropped 5 bases and J dropped 5; count of bases not matched to a gene: 3. Germline-derived CDR1 and CDR2 are MNHNS and SASEGT. This CDR3 reads CASSPGQGTEAFF. CDR3 DNA: TGTGCCAGCAGTCCGGGACAGGGAACTGAAGCTTTCTTT.

The chain recombines TRBV27 with TRBJ2-7; 15 bases match TRBD2. V trimming: 2 bases; J trimming: 0 bases; junction bases outside the gene matches: 8. Germline values: CDR1 MNHEY, CDR2 SMNVEV (reference sequence). The length of the CDR3 is 19 residues. The DNA for the CDR3 is TGTGCCAGCAGTTTAACTCCGGGACTAGCGGGAGGTCCCTCCTACGAGCAGTACTTC. It yields the protein CASSLTPGLAGGPSYEQYF.